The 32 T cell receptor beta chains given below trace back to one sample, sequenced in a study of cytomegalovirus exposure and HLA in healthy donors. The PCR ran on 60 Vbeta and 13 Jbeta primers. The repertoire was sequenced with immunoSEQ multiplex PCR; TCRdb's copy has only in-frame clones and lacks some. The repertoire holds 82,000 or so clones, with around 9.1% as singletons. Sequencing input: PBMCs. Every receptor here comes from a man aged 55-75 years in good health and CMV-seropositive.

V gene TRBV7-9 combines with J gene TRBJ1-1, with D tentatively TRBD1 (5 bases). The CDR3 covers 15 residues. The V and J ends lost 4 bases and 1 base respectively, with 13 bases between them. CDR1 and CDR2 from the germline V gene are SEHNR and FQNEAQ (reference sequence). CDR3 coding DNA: TGTGCCAGCAGCTCGTCCGGGGGGTGGAACACTGAAGCTTTCTTT. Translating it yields CASSSSGGWNTEAFF.

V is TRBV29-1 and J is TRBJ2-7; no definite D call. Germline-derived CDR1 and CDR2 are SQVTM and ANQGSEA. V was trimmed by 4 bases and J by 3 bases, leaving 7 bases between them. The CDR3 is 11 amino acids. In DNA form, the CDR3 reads TGCAGCGTTGGGGCCGACTACGAGCAGTACTTC. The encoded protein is CSVGADYEQYF.

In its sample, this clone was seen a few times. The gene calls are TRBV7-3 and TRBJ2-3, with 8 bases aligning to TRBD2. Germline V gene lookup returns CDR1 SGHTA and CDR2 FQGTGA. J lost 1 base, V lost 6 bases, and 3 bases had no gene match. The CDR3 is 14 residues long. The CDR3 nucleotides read TGTGCCAGCAGTTTTAGCGGGGGCACAGATACGCAGTATTTT. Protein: CASSFSGGTDTQYF.

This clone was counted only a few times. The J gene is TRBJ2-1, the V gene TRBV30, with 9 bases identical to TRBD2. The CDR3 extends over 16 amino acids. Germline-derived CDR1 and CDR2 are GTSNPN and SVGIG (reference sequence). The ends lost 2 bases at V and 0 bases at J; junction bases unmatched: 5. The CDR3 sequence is CAWSFRTSVSYNEQFF. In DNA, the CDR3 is TGTGCCTGGAGTTTCCGGACTAGCGTCTCCTACAATGAGCAGTTCTTC.

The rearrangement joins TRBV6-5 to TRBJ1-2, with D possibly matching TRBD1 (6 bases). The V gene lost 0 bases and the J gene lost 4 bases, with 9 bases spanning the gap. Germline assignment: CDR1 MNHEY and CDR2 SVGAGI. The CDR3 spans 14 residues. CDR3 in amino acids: CASSYSTGVYGYTF. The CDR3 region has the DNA TGTGCCAGCAGTTACTCGACAGGAGTCTATGGCTACACCTTC.

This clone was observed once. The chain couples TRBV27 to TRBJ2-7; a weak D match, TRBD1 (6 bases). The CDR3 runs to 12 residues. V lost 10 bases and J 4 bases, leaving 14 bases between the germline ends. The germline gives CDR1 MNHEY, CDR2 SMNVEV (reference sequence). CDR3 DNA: TGTGCCACCGCACCGACAGGATACGAGCAGTACTTC. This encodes CATAPTGYEQYF.

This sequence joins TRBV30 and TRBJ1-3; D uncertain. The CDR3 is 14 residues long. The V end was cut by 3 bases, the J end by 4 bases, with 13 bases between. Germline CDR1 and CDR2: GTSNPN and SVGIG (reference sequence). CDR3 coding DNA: TGTGCCTGGAGACCGGCACTACAAGGAAACACCATATATTTT. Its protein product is CAWRPALQGNTIYF.

CDR3 region: CASSLEGREVDEQFF. The CDR3, as DNA: TGCGCCAGCAGCTTGGAAGGACGGGAGGTGGATGAGCAGTTCTTC. The rearrangement uses TRBV5-1 and TRBJ2-1; 7 nucleotides match TRBD2. CDR1 is SGHRS, CDR2 YFSETQ, per germline. V gave up 0 bases and J gave up 8 bases; unmatched junction bases: 8. The CDR3 consists of 15 residues.

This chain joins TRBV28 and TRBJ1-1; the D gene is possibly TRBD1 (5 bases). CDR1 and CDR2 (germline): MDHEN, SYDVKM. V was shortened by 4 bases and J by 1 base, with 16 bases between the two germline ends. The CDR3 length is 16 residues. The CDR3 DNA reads TGTGCCAGCAGTTCCCCGGGACTTGGGAAGAACACTGAAGCTTTCTTT. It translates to CASSSPGLGKNTEAFF.

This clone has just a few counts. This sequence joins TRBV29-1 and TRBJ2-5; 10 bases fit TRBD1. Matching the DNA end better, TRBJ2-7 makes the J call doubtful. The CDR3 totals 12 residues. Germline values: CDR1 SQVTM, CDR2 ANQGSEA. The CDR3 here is CSARTGGYEQYF. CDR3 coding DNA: TGCAGCGCCAGGACAGGGGGCTACGAGCAGTACTTC.

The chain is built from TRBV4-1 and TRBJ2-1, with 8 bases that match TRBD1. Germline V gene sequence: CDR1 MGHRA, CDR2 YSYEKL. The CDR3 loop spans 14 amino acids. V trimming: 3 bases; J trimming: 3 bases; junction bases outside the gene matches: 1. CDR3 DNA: TGCGCCAGCAGCCAGGGGACAGGCTACAATGAGCAGTTCTTC. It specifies CASSQGTGYNEQFF.

CDR3 DNA: TGTGCCATAAGTAGCGGGAGAGACACAGATACGCAGTATTTT. Its translation is CAISSGRDTDTQYF. V usage is TRBV10-3 and J usage is TRBJ2-3; 9 bases fit TRBD2. Germline V CDR1 and CDR2: ENHRY, SYGVKD. There are 14 residues in the CDR3. Unmatched junction bases numbered 6, after V lost 9 bases and J lost 2 bases.

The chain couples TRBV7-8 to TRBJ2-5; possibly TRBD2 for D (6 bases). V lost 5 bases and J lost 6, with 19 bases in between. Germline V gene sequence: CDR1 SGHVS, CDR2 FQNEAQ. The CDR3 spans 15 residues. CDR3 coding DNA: TGTGCCAGCAGCCCCGGGGTGGGAGGAGAGAAGACCCAGTACTTC. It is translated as CASSPGVGGEKTQYF.

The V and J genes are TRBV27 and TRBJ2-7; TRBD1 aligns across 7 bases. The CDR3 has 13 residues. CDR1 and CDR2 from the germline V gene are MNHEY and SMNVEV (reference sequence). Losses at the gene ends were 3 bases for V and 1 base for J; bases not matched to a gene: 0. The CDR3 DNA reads TGTGCCAGCAGTTTGGACAGGTCCTACGAGCAGTACTTC. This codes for CASSLDRSYEQYF.

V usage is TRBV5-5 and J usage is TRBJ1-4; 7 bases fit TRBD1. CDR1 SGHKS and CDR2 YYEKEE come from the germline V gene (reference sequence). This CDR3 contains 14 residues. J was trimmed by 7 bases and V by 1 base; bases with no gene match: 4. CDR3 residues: CASSLLTGSEKLFF. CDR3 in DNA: TGTGCCAGCAGCTTGTTGACAGGGAGTGAAAAACTGTTTTTT.

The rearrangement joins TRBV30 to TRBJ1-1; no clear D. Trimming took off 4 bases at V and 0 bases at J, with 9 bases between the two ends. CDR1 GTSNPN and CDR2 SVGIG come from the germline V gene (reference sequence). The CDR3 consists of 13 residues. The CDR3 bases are TGTGCCTGGACCCAGGTAATGAACACTGAAGCTTTCTTT. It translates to CAWTQVMNTEAFF.

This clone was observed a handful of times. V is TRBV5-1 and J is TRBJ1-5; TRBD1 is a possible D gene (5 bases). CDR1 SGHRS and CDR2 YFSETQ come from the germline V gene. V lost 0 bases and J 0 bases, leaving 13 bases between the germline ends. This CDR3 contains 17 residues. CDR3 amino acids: CASSLGDSPYSNQPQHF. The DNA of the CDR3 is TGCGCCAGCAGCTTGGGCGACAGCCCCTATAGCAATCAGCCCCAGCATTTT.

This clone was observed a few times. CDR3 DNA sequence: TGTGCCAGCAGTGAAGGGGGGCCTAGCCAAGAGACCCAGTACTTC. Encoded protein: CASSEGGPSQETQYF. The V call is TRBV2, the J call TRBJ2-5, with D maybe TRBD1 (6 bases). The V and J ends lost 1 base and 1 base respectively, with 10 bases between them. The CDR3 extends over 15 amino acids. In germline, CDR1 is SNHLY, CDR2 FYNNEI.

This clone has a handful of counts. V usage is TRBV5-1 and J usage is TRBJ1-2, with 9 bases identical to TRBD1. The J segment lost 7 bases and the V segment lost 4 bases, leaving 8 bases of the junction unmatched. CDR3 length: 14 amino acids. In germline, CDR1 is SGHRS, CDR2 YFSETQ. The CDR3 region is CASSPGQGLFGYTF. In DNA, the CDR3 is TGCGCCAGCAGCCCGGGACAGGGACTTTTTGGCTACACCTTC.

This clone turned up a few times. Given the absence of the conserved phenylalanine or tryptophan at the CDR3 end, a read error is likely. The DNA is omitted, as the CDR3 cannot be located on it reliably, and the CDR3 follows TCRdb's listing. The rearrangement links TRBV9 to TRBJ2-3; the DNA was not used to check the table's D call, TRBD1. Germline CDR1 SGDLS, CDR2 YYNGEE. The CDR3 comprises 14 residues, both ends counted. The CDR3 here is CASSVYPATDTKYL.

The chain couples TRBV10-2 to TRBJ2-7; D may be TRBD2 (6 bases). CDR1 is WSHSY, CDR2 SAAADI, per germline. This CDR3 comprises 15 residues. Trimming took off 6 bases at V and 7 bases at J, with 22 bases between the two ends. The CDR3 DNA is TGCGCCAGCAGCGACCGCCCACGCGGGGTGGGGGAGCAGTACGTC. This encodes CASSDRPRGVGEQYV.

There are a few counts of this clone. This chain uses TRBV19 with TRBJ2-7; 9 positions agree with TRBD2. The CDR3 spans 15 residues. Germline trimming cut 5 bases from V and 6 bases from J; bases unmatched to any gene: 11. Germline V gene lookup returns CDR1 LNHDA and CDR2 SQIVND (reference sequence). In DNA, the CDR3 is TGTGCCAGTAGTCCCCTAGCGGGGATCGGGTCCGAGCAGTACTTC. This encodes CASSPLAGIGSEQYF.

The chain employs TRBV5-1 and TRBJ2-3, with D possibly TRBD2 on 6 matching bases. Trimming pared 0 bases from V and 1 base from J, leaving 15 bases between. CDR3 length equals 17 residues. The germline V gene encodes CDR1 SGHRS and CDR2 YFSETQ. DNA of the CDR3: TGCGCCAGCAGCTTGGCCGTTTTGGGGGGACGCACAGATACGCAGTATTTT. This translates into CASSLAVLGGRTDTQYF.

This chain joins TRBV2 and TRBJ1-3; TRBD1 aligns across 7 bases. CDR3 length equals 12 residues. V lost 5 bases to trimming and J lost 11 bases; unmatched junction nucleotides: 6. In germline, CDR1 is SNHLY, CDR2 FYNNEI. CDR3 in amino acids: CASSWTGNAIYF. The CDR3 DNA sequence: TGTGCCAGCAGTTGGACAGGCAACGCCATATATTTT.

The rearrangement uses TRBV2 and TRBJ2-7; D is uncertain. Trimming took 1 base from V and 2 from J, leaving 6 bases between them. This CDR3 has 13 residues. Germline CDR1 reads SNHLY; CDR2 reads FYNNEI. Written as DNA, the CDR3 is TGTGCCAGCAGTGAAGGGCAGACCTACGAGCAGTACTTC. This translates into CASSEGQTYEQYF.

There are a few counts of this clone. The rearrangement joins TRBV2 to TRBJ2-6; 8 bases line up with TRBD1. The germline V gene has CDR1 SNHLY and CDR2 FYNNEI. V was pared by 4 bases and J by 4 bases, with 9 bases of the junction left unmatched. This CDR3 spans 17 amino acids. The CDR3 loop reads CASSGWTGHEGANVLTF. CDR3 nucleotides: TGTGCCAGCAGTGGGTGGACAGGGCATGAAGGGGCCAACGTCCTGACTTTC.

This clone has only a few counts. The CDR3 region is CASSPDIWEMNTEAFF. CDR3 bases: TGTGCCAGCAGTCCCGACATTTGGGAGATGAACACTGAAGCTTTCTTT. V usage is TRBV28 and J usage is TRBJ1-1; D is uncertain. This CDR3 has 16 amino acids. CDR1 is MDHEN, CDR2 SYDVKM, per germline. V dropped 5 bases and J dropped 0 bases, with 16 bases sitting between them.

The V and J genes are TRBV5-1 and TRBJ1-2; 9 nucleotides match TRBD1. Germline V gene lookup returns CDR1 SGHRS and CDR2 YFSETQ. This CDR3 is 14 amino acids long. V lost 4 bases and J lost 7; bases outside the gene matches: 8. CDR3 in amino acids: CASSLAQGALGYTF. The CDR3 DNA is TGCGCCAGCAGCCTCGCACAGGGGGCGCTTGGCTACACCTTC.

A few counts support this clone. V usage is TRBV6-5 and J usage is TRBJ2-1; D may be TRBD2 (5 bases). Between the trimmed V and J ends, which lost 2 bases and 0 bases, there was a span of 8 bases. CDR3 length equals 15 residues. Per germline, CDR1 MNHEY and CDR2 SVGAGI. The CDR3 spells CASSYDGNSYNEQFF. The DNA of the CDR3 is TGTGCCAGCAGTTACGACGGGAACTCCTACAATGAGCAGTTCTTC.

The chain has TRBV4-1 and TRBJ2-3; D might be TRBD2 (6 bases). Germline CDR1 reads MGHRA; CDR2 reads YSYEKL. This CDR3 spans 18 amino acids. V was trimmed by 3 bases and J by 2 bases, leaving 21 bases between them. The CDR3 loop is CASSQDWATGDLTDTQYF. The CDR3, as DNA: TGCGCCAGCAGCCAGGATTGGGCGACGGGAGACCTCACAGATACGCAGTATTTT.

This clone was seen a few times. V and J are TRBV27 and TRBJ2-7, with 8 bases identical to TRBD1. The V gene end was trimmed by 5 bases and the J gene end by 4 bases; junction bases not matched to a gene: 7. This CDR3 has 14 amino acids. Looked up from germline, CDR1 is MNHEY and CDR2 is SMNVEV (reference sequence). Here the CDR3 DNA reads TGTGCCAGCAGTCCGGACAGGGTTGGTTACGAGCAGTACTTC. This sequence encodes CASSPDRVGYEQYF.

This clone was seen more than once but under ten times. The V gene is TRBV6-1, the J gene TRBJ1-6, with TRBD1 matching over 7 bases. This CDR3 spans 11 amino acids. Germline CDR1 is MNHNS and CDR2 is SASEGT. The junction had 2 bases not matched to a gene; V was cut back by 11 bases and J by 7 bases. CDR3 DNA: TGTGCCGTACAGGGGAATTCACCCCTCCACTTT. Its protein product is CAVQGNSPLHF.